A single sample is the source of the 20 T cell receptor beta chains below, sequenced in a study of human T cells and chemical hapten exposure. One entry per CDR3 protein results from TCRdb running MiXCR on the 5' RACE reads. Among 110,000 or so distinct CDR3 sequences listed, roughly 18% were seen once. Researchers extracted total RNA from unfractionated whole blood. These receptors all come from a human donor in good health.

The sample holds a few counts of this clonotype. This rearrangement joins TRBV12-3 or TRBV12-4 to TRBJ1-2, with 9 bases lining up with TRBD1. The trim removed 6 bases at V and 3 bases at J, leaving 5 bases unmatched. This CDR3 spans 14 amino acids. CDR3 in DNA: TGTGCCAGCAGGGGGACAGGGTTTTACTATGGCTACACCTTC. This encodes CASRGTGFYYGYTF.

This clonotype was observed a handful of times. The CDR3 DNA sequence: TGTGCCAGCAGTGGATCCGGGGACGCGGGGGGCGCAGATACGCAGTATTTT. This translates into CASSGSGDAGGADTQYF. V gene TRBV25-1 combines with J gene TRBJ2-3, with 8 bases identical to TRBD2. The germline gives CDR1 MGHDK, CDR2 SYGVNS. CDR3 length: 17 amino acids. V gave up 4 bases and J gave up 4 bases; unmatched junction bases: 13.

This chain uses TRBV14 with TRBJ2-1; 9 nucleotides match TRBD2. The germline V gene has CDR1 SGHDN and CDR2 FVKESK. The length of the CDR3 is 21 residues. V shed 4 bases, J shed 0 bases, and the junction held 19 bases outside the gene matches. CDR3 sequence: CASSLGVEEWREGSSYNEQFF. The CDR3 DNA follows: TGTGCCAGCAGCCTCGGAGTAGAAGAGTGGCGGGAGGGTAGCTCCTACAATGAGCAGTTCTTC.

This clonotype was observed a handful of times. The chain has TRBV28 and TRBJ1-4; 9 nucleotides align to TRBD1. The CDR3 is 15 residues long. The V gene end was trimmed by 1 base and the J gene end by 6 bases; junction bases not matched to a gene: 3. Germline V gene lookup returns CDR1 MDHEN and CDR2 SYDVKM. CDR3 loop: CASSLLGTGYEKLFF. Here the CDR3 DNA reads TGTGCCAGCAGTTTATTGGGGACAGGGTATGAAAAACTGTTTTTT. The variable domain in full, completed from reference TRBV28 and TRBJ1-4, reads DVKVTQSSRYLVKRTGEKVFLECVQDMDHENMFWYRQDPGLGLRLIYFSYDVKMKEKGDIPEGYSVSREKKERFSLILESASTNQTSMYLCASSLLGTGYEKLFFGSGTQLSVL.

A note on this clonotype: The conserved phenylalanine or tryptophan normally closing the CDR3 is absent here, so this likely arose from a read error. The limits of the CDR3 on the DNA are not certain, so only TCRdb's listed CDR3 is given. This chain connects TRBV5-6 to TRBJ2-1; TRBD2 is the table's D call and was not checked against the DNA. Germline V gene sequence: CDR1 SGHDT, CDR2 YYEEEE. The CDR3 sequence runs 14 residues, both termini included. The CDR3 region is CASSSGTSGTSGTG.

The CDR3 DNA sequence: TGCGCCAGCAGCCAGCGTTGGGGCAATCAGCCCCAGCATTTT. This codes for CASSQRWGNQPQHF. This chain connects TRBV4-1 to TRBJ1-5; no reliable D call. CDR1 MGHRA and CDR2 YSYEKL come from the germline V gene. The CDR3 has 14 residues. Trimming removed 3 bases from V and 2 bases from J, with 8 bases in between.

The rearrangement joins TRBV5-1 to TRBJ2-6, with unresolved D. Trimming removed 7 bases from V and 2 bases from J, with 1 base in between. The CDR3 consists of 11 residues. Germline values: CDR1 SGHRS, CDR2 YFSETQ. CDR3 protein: CASAGANVLTF. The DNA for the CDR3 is TGCGCCAGCGCTGGGGCCAACGTCCTGACTTTC.

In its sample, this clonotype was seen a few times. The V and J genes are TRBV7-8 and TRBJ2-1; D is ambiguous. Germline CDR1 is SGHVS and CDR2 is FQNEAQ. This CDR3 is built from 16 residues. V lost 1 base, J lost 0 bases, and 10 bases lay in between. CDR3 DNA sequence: TGTGCCAGCAGCTTAGGACGGACGTTCTCCTACAATGAGCAGTTCTTC. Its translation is CASSLGRTFSYNEQFF.

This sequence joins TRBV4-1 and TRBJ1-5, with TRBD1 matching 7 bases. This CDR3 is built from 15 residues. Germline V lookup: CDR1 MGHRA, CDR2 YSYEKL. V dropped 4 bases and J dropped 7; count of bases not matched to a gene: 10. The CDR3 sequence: CASSLLGQVGQPQHF. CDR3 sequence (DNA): TGCGCCAGCAGCCTCCTAGGACAGGTCGGGCAGCCCCAGCATTTT.

CDR3 protein: CASSQDVDTEAFF. The DNA for the CDR3 is TGCGCCAGCAGTCAGGACGTTGACACTGAAGCTTTCTTT. The chain employs TRBV5-1 and TRBJ1-1; no clear D gene. V lost 5 bases, J lost 3 bases, and 11 bases lay in between. Germline loops: CDR1 SGHRS, CDR2 YFSETQ. This CDR3 has 13 amino acids.

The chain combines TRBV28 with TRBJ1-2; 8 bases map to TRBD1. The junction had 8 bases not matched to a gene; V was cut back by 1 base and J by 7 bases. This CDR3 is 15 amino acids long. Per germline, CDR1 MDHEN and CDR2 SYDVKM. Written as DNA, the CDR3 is TGTGCCAGCAGTTTATTTGCCAGGGGGCTTATTGGCTACACCTTC. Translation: CASSLFARGLIGYTF.

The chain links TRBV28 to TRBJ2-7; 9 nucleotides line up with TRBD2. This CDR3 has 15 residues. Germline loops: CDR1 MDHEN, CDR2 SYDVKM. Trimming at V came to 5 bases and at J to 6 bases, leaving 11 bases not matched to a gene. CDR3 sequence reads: CASSPMGLASLEQYF. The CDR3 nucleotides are TGTGCCAGCAGTCCGATGGGACTAGCATCTCTCGAGCAGTACTTC. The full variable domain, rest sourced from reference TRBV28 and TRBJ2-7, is DVKVTQSSRYLVKRTGEKVFLECVQDMDHENMFWYRQDPGLGLRLIYFSYDVKMKEKGDIPEGYSVSREKKERFSLILESASTNQTSMYLCASSPMGLASLEQYFGPGTRLTVT.

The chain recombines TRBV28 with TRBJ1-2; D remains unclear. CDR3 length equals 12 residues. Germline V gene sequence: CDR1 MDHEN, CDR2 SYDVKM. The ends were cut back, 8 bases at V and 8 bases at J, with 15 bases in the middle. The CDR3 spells CASLNPGRGYTF. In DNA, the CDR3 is TGTGCCAGCTTAAACCCGGGTCGGGGCTACACCTTC.

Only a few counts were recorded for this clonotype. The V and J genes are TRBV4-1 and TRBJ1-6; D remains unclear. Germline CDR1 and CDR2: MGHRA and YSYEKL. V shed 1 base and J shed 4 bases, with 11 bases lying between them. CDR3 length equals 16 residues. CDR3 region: CASSQAPDFYNSPLHF. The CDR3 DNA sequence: TGCGCCAGCAGCCAAGCCCCGGACTTTTATAATTCACCCCTCCACTTT.

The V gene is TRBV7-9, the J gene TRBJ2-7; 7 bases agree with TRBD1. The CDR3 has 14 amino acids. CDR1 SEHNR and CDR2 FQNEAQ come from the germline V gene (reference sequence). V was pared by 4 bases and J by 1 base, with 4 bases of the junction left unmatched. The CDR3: CASSSRDRSYEQYF. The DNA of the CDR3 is TGTGCCAGCAGCTCCCGGGACAGATCCTACGAGCAGTACTTC.

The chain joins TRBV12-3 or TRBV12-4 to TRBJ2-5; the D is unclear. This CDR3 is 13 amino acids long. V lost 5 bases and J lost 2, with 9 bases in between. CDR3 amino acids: CASSLHTQETQYF. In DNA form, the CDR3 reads TGTGCCAGCAGTCTACATACACAAGAGACCCAGTACTTC.

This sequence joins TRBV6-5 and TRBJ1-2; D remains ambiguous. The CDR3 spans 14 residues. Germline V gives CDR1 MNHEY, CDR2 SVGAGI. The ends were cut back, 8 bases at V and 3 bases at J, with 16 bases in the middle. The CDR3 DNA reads TGTGCCAGCGCGTTGACCCAGGTTCACTATGGCTACACCTTC. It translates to CASALTQVHYGYTF.

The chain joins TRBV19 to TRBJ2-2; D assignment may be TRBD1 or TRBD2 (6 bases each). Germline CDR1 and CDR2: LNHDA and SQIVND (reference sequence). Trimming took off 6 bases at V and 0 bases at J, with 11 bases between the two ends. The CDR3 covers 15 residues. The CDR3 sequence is CASRKGGANTGELFF. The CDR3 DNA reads TGTGCCAGTAGGAAGGGGGGCGCGAACACCGGGGAGCTGTTTTTT.

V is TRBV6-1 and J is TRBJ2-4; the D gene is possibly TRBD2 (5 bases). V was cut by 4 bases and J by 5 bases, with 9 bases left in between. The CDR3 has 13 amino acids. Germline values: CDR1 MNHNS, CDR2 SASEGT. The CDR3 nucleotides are TGTGCCAGCAGTGGGAGGACGGAAAACATTCAGTACTTC. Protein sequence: CASSGRTENIQYF.

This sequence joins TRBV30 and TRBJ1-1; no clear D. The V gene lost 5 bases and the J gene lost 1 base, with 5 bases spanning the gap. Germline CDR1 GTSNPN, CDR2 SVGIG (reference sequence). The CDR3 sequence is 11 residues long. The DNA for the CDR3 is TGTGCCTGGGTGGCGAACACTGAAGCTTTCTTT. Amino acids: CAWVANTEAFF.